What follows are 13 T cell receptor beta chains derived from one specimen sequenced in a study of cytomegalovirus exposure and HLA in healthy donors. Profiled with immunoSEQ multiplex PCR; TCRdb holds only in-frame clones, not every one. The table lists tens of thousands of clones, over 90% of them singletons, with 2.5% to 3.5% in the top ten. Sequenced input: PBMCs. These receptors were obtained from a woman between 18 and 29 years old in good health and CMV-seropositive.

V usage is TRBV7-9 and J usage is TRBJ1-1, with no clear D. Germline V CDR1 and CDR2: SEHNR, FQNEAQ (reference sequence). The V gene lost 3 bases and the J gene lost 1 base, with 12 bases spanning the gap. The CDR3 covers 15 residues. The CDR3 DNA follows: TGTGCCAGCAGCTTGCGGGCAGGAGCGAACACTGAAGCTTTCTTT. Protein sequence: CASSLRAGANTEAFF.

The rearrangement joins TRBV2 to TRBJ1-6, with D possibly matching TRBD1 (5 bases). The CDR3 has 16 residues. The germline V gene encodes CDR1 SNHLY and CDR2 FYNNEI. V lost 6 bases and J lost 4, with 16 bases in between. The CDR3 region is CASRAIQGIYNSPLHF. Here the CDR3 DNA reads TGTGCCAGCAGGGCCATCCAGGGAATTTATAATTCACCCCTCCACTTT.

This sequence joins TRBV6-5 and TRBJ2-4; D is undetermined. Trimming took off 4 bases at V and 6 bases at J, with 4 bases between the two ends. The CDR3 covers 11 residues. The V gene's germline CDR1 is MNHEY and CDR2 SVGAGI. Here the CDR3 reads CASSSRNIQYF. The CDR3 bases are TGTGCCAGCAGTTCCAGAAACATTCAGTACTTC.

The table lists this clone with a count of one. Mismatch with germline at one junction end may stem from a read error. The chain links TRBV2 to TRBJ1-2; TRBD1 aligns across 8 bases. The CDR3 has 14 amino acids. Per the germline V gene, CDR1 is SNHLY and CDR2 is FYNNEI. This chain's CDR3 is CASREDRGVYGYTF. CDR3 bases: TGTGCCAGCAGGGAAGACAGGGGCGTCTATGGCTACACCTTC.

The CDR3 DNA follows: TGCAGCGTTGGGGCCGGGACAGGGAATCAGCCCCAGCATTTT. Translating it yields CSVGAGTGNQPQHF. V gene TRBV29-1 combines with J gene TRBJ1-5; 9 bases line up with TRBD1. Germline V gene data show CDR1 as SQVTM and CDR2 as ANQGSEA. The CDR3 runs to 14 residues. Losses at the gene ends were 4 bases for V and 4 bases for J; bases not matched to a gene: 5.

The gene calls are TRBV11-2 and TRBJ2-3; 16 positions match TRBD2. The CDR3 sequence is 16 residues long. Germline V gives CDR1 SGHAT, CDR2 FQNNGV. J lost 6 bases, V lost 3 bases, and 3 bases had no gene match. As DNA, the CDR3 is TGTGCCAGCAGCTTTGGGACTAGCGGGGGGGCTGATACGCAGTATTTT. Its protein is CASSFGTSGGADTQYF. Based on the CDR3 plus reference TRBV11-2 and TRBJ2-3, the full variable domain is EAGVAQSPRYKIIEKRQSVAFWCNPISGHATLYWYQQILGQGPKLLIQFQNNGVVDDSQLPKDRFSAERLKGVDSTLKIQPAKLEDSAVYLCASSFGTSGGADTQYFGPGTRLTVL.

DNA of the CDR3: TGTGCCAGCAGCTTCGTGGACTCCACAGATACGCAGTATTTT. It is translated as CASSFVDSTDTQYF. The chain joins TRBV7-9 to TRBJ2-3; perhaps TRBD2 as D (5 bases). Deletions cut 3 bases from V and 2 bases from J, with 9 bases between. The germline V gene encodes CDR1 SEHNR and CDR2 FQNEAQ (reference sequence). This CDR3 contains 14 residues.

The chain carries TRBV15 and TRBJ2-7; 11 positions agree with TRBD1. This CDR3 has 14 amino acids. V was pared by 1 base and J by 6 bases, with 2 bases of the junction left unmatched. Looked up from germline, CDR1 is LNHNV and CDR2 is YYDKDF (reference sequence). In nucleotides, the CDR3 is TGTGCCACCAGCAGAGGGACAGGGGGCATCGAGCAGTACTTC. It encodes CATSRGTGGIEQYF.

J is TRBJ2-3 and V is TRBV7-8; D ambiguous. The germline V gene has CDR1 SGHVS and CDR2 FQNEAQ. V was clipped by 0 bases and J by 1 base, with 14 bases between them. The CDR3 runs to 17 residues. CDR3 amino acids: CASSLASPLPGTDTQYF. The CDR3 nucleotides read TGTGCCAGCAGCTTAGCTAGCCCCTTGCCTGGCACAGATACGCAGTATTTT. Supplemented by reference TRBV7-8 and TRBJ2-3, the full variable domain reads GAGVSQSPRYKVAKRGQDVALRCDPISGHVSLFWYQQALGQGPEFLTYFQNEAQLDKSGLPSDRFFAERPEGSVSTLKIQRTQQEDSAVYLCASSLASPLPGTDTQYFGPGTRLTVL.

The CDR3 nucleotides are TGTGCCAGCAGCTTCGGGACAGGAAGCAATCAGCCCCAGCATTTT. This translates into CASSFGTGSNQPQHF. The gene calls are TRBV13 and TRBJ1-5; 8 positions match TRBD1. Germline V gene data show CDR1 as PRHDT and CDR2 as FYEKMQ (reference sequence). The trim removed 3 bases at V and 1 base at J, leaving 2 bases unmatched. The CDR3 length is 15 residues.

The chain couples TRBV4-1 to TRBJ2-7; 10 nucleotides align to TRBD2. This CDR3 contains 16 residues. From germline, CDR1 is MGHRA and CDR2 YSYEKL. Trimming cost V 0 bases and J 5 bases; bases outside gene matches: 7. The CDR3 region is CASSQEGASGSNEQYF. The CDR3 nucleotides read TGCGCCAGCAGCCAAGAGGGGGCTAGCGGGAGTAACGAGCAGTACTTC.

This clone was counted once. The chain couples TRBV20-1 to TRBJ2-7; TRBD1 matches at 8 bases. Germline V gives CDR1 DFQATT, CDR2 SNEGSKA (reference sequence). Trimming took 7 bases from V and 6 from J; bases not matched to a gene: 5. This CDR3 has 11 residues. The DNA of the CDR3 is TGCAGTGTTGACAGGGGCGGCGAGCAGTACTTC. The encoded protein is CSVDRGGEQYF.

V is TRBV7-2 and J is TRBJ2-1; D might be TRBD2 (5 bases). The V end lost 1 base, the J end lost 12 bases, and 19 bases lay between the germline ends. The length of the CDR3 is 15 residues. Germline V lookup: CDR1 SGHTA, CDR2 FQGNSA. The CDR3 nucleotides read TGTGCCAGCAGCTTAGGGGCGGAGGCCGCAACGGGGCAGTTCTTC. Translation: CASSLGAEAATGQFF.